The 18 T cell receptor beta chains below were found in one sample sequenced in a study of cytomegalovirus exposure and HLA in healthy donors. The PCR contained 60 Vbeta and 13 Jbeta primers. The data were produced by immunoSEQ multiplex PCR, yet TCRdb's version contains in-frame clones alone and is incomplete. The table records about 97,000 clones, around 82% of them present only once. The sample was PBMCs. These receptors came from a man aged 40-49 years in good health and CMV-seropositive.

The chain uses TRBV6-1 and TRBJ2-7; D might be TRBD2 (5 bases). From germline, CDR1 is MNHNS and CDR2 SASEGT. V dropped 3 bases and J dropped 5 bases, with 11 bases sitting between them. This CDR3 spans 13 amino acids. In DNA, the CDR3 is TGTGCCAGCAGTGAGGCCGGGATTGACGAGCAGTACTTC. Residues: CASSEAGIDEQYF.

The J gene is TRBJ2-3, the V gene TRBV6-1; 11 bases fit TRBD2. The J segment lost 3 bases and the V segment lost 7 bases, leaving 6 bases of the junction unmatched. The V gene's germline CDR1 is MNHNS and CDR2 SASEGT. This CDR3 is 15 amino acids long. For the CDR3, the DNA is TGTGCCAGCAAAAGACTAGCGGGAAGTACAGATACGCAGTATTTT. It codes for CASKRLAGSTDTQYF.

This chain uses TRBV25-1 with TRBJ2-7; 11 bases line up with TRBD1. The CDR3 covers 13 residues. CDR1 and CDR2 (germline): MGHDK, SYGVNS. J gave up 4 bases and V 9 bases, and 5 bases lay outside the gene matches. CDR3 sequence: CASGQGAIYEQYF. The CDR3 DNA reads TGTGCCAGTGGACAGGGGGCTATTTACGAGCAGTACTTC.

The chain joins TRBV11-3 to TRBJ1-1; the D gene is possibly TRBD1 (5 bases). The V and J ends lost 1 base and 4 bases respectively, with 10 bases between them. The CDR3 runs 14 residues. Germline V gene lookup returns CDR1 SGHNT and CDR2 YENEEA. The CDR3 spells CASSLVFGGTEAFF. The CDR3 DNA reads as TGTGCCAGCAGCTTAGTGTTCGGGGGCACTGAAGCTTTCTTT.

V gene TRBV10-1 combines with J gene TRBJ2-1, with 9 bases fitting TRBD2. V shed 2 bases, J shed 8 bases, and the junction held 10 bases outside the gene matches. Germline values: CDR1 WNHNN, CDR2 SYGVQD (reference sequence). This CDR3 contains 16 residues. In nucleotides, the CDR3 is TGCGCCAGCAGTGAGCTTCCAGCGGGAGGCCCGGATGAGCAGTTCTTC. Translated, it gives CASSELPAGGPDEQFF.

CDR3 DNA sequence: TGTGCCAGCAGTGGGATAGGTCAGGCTTCTGGGGCCAACGTCCTGACTTTC. The encoded protein is CASSGIGQASGANVLTF. V is TRBV6-1 and J is TRBJ2-6; D is unresolved. Trimming left V 4 bases short and J 1 base short, with 14 bases between. The CDR3 length is 17 residues. Germline loops: CDR1 MNHNS, CDR2 SASEGT.

The chain combines TRBV4-1 with TRBJ1-1; 7 bases are a match to TRBD1. Trimming removed 8 bases from V and 5 bases from J; junction bases left unmatched: 11. The CDR3 spans 14 residues. Germline lookup yields CDR1 MGHRA and CDR2 YSYEKL. This chain's CDR3 is CASSSPGGATEAFF. The CDR3 nucleotides are TGCGCCAGCTCCTCTCCAGGGGGTGCTACTGAAGCTTTCTTT.

The V gene is TRBV30, the J gene TRBJ1-5, with a tentative D call TRBD1 (5 bases). V was cut by 0 bases and J by 2 bases, with 11 bases left in between. The CDR3 contains 15 residues. Germline V gene lookup returns CDR1 GTSNPN and CDR2 SVGIG (reference sequence). CDR3 protein: CAWSVGPGGNQPQHF. The CDR3 DNA reads as TGTGCCTGGAGTGTTGGTCCGGGGGGCAATCAGCCCCAGCATTTT.

The chain has TRBV5-1 and TRBJ1-2; 7 bases map to TRBD1. With 0 bases clipped from V and 2 bases from J, the junction kept 4 bases outside the gene matches. This CDR3 has 15 residues. Germline CDR1 SGHRS, CDR2 YFSETQ. CDR3 residues: CASSLAPDRNYGYTF. As DNA, the CDR3 is TGCGCCAGCAGCTTGGCCCCGGACAGGAACTATGGCTACACCTTC.

This clone was counted a few times. The gene calls are TRBV5-1 and TRBJ2-3, with TRBD2 identical over 9 bases. Trimming took 0 bases from V and 5 from J; bases not matched to a gene: 10. The CDR3 has 17 residues. Germline V gene lookup returns CDR1 SGHRS and CDR2 YFSETQ. CDR3 protein: CASSLGTSAEEGDTQYF. The CDR3, as DNA: TGCGCCAGCAGCTTGGGGACTAGCGCCGAGGAGGGAGATACGCAGTATTTT.

The chain links TRBV10-3 to TRBJ2-2; 7 bases map to TRBD1. The J segment lost 0 bases and the V segment lost 0 bases, leaving 1 base of the junction unmatched. From germline, CDR1 is ENHRY and CDR2 SYGVKD. The CDR3 contains 16 residues. Here the CDR3 reads CAISESGTANTGELFF. CDR3 coding DNA: TGTGCCATCAGTGAGTCCGGGACAGCGAACACCGGGGAGCTGTTTTTT.

A single count supports this clone. The chain uses TRBV27 and TRBJ1-6; a possible D gene is TRBD1 (6 bases). The CDR3 covers 15 residues. The germline V gene has CDR1 MNHEY and CDR2 SMNVEV (reference sequence). The V gene lost 0 bases and the J gene lost 10 bases, with 13 bases spanning the gap. Written as DNA, the CDR3 is TGTGCCAGCAGTTTATCGCCAGGGGCAGGGTCACCCCTCCACTTT. It encodes CASSLSPGAGSPLHF.

The genes are TRBV7-8 and TRBJ1-4, with 7 bases identical to TRBD1. V lost 5 bases, J lost 12 bases, and 9 bases stayed unmatched. CDR3 length equals 13 residues. Germline-derived CDR1 and CDR2 are SGHVS and FQNEAQ. CDR3 amino acids: CASSPTGMRELFF. CDR3 DNA sequence: TGTGCCAGCAGCCCGACAGGGATGCGGGAACTGTTTTTT.

This chain joins TRBV7-9 and TRBJ1-4; possibly TRBD1 for D (5 bases). V gave up 2 bases and J gave up 8 bases, with 9 bases separating them. There are 13 residues in the CDR3. Germline values: CDR1 SEHNR, CDR2 FQNEAQ (reference sequence). The CDR3 protein is CASSLRRGEKLFF. The CDR3 region has the DNA TGTGCCAGCAGCTTAAGACGGGGGGAAAAACTGTTTTTT.

The V gene is TRBV7-8, the J gene TRBJ1-3; D unresolved. CDR1 SGHVS and CDR2 FQNEAQ come from the germline V gene. V lost 1 base and J 0 bases, leaving 10 bases between the germline ends. The CDR3 is made up of 16 amino acids. The CDR3 DNA follows: TGTGCCAGCAGCTTAGGGGCGATACACTCTGGAAACACCATATATTTT. Translation gives CASSLGAIHSGNTIYF.

The genes are TRBV5-8 and TRBJ1-1; no clear D gene. Germline lookup yields CDR1 SGHTS and CDR2 YDEGEE. The CDR3 runs to 15 residues. V lost 4 bases, J lost 3 bases, and 16 bases lay in between. DNA for the CDR3: TGTGCCAGCAGCCGGGGAGGTCGTGTGTACACTGAAGCTTTCTTT. Residues: CASSRGGRVYTEAFF.

In this sample, this clone turned up once. This chain uses TRBV27 with TRBJ1-2; 10 positions match TRBD1. The V gene end was trimmed by 4 bases and the J gene end by 7 bases; junction bases not matched to a gene: 6. Germline V gives CDR1 MNHEY, CDR2 SMNVEV (reference sequence). This CDR3 is 14 amino acids long. The CDR3 is CASSWTGGRSGYTF. The CDR3 region has the DNA TGTGCCAGCAGTTGGACAGGGGGTAGGTCTGGCTACACCTTC.

V usage is TRBV28 and J usage is TRBJ2-7; D possibly corresponds to TRBD1 (6 bases). The CDR3 sequence is 15 residues long. Germline CDR1 MDHEN, CDR2 SYDVKM. The germline V and J ends were trimmed by 6 bases and 2 bases, with 17 bases remaining between them. CDR3 nucleotides: TGTGCCAGCAGACCGCCCGGGACAACCCCCTACGAGCAGTACTTC. Residues: CASRPPGTTPYEQYF.